A single sample is the source of the 10 T cell receptor beta chains below, sequenced in a study of cytomegalovirus exposure and HLA in healthy donors. Amplification used 60 Vbeta primers and 13 Jbeta primers. Repertoires were generated with immunoSEQ multiplex PCR, while TCRdb's copy carries only in-frame clones and drops some. The sample comprises some 85,000 clones, 84% of which are singletons, and about 2.1% rests with the top ten. Sequenced sample: PBMCs. These receptor sequences come from a man in his late teens or twenties in good health and CMV-seronegative.

The chain joins TRBV4-3 to TRBJ1-6; a possible D gene is TRBD1 (5 bases). The V end lost 4 bases, the J end lost 8 bases, and 9 bases lay between the germline ends. CDR3 length: 13 residues. Germline V gene data show CDR1 as LGHNA and CDR2 as YSLEER. CDR3 DNA: TGCGCCAGCAGCCCCGCGGGGGATTCACCCCTCCACTTT. It codes for CASSPAGDSPLHF.

This chain uses TRBV6-6 with TRBJ2-5; 10 bases are shared with TRBD2. With V trimmed by 3 bases and J by 7 bases, 5 bases remained unmatched. Germline CDR1 reads MNHNY; CDR2 reads SVGAGI (reference sequence). The CDR3 sequence is 14 residues long. The CDR3 nucleotides are TGTGCCAGCAGTTATCAGAGCGGGGGGGGGACCCAGTACTTC. It encodes CASSYQSGGGTQYF.

The CDR3 loop is CASSYQRYTGELFF. DNA of the CDR3: TGTGCCAGCAGTTACCAGCGGTACACCGGGGAGCTGTTTTTT. The V and J genes are TRBV6-5 and TRBJ2-2, with D possibly matching TRBD2 (5 bases). With 2 bases removed from V and 3 bases from J, the gap between germline ends came to 7 bases. CDR1 is MNHEY, CDR2 SVGAGI, per germline. This CDR3 has 14 amino acids.

The rearrangement links TRBV6-1 to TRBJ2-3; the D gene is possibly TRBD2 (6 bases). Per the germline V gene, CDR1 is MNHNS and CDR2 is SASEGT. This CDR3 is built from 15 residues. Trimming stripped 3 bases from V and 9 bases from J, with 19 bases between. CDR3 sequence reads: CASSDGGTVVITQYF. Written as DNA, the CDR3 is TGTGCCAGCAGTGATGGAGGGACGGTTGTCATCACGCAGTATTTT.

The chain couples TRBV7-3 to TRBJ1-1, with 7 bases fitting TRBD1. CDR3 length equals 14 residues. V gave up 5 bases and J gave up 1 base; unmatched junction bases: 4. Looked up from germline, CDR1 is SGHTA and CDR2 is FQGTGA. CDR3 DNA: TGTGCCAGCAGCACGGGACAGCCGAACACTGAAGCTTTCTTT. This sequence encodes CASSTGQPNTEAFF.

This sequence joins TRBV6-5 and TRBJ2-3; 14 bases align to TRBD2. Per the germline V gene, CDR1 is MNHEY and CDR2 is SVGAGI. V lost 6 bases to trimming and J lost 4 bases; unmatched junction nucleotides: 3. This CDR3 is built from 15 residues. In nucleotides, the CDR3 is TGTGCCAGCAGCAGACTAGCGGGAGGGCCAGATACGCAGTATTTT. Encoded protein: CASSRLAGGPDTQYF.

The chain links TRBV11-2 to TRBJ2-1; 11 bases map to TRBD2. From germline, CDR1 is SGHAT and CDR2 FQNNGV. The CDR3 totals 15 residues. J gave up 7 bases and V 5 bases, and 7 bases lay outside the gene matches. Here the CDR3 reads CASSPGTSGLNEQFF. DNA of the CDR3: TGTGCCAGCAGCCCGGGGACTAGCGGTTTGAATGAGCAGTTCTTC.

This sequence joins TRBV6-6 and TRBJ1-2, with TRBD1 identical over 9 bases. The CDR3 loop spans 15 amino acids. After removal of 5 bases from V and 2 bases from J, the junction contained 6 bases not matched to a gene. Germline V CDR1 and CDR2: MNHNY, SVGAGI (reference sequence). Written as DNA, the CDR3 is TGTGCCAGCAGTGAGACAGGGGGGTCGAACTATGGCTACACCTTC. This codes for CASSETGGSNYGYTF.

This clone was counted a few times. The V call is TRBV28, the J call TRBJ2-3; TRBD2 agrees at 10 bases. In germline, CDR1 is MDHEN, CDR2 SYDVKM. This CDR3 has 21 amino acids. V was pared by 5 bases and J by 2 bases, with 22 bases of the junction left unmatched. The CDR3 bases are TGTGCCAGCAGTCACGACCTACTAGCGGGACATACCCTGCCCCACACAGATACGCAGTATTTT. It encodes CASSHDLLAGHTLPHTDTQYF.

This sequence joins TRBV5-5 and TRBJ1-2; 11 bases fit TRBD1. The CDR3 length is 17 residues. Germline CDR1 is SGHKS and CDR2 is YYEKEE (reference sequence). V lost 0 bases, J lost 7 bases, and 11 bases stayed unmatched. CDR3 in amino acids: CASSLDPGQGAWRGYTF. The CDR3 nucleotides are TGTGCCAGCAGCTTGGATCCTGGACAGGGGGCATGGCGTGGCTACACCTTC.